This TCR beta chain derives from a study of OX40 agonist ivuxolimab in advanced cancers. Study-wide results and limits: CD8+ T cells showed, on average, more clonal expansion than CD4+ cells.

Concerning this clone itself: Its antigen is unknown.

This CDR3 region has 16 residues. Looked up from germline, CDR1 is SGHDT and CDR2 is YYEEEE. V was shortened by 1 base and J by 0 bases, with 13 bases between the two germline ends. Blood samples were obtained at baseline, cycle 4 day 1, and cycle 7 day 1. TCRdb keeps only in-frame clones here, not all; method: immunoSEQ multiplex PCR. The data hold about 81,000 clones, with approximately 89% observed a single time. This sequence joins TRBV5-6 and TRBJ1-1; D gene uncertain. Sequenced here: CD4+ or CD8+ T cells sorted from blood, sampled in a trial of the OX40 agonist ivuxolimab. The source of this sequence is an adult with an advanced solid tumor such as melanoma, head and neck, liver or kidney cancer. The CDR3 is CASSLNGRYMNTEAFF. In DNA form, the CDR3 reads TGTGCCAGCAGCTTGAATGGGCGTTACATGAACACTGAAGCTTTCTTT.